These 30 T cell receptor beta chains were all obtained from the same sample, sequenced in a study of early T cells in non-severe SARS-CoV-2 infection. From the 5' RACE reads, TCRdb called clonotypes with MiXCR, one entry per CDR3 protein. Of tens of thousands of distinct CDR3 sequences in the sample, over 12% are singletons; the top ten hold around 3%. Sequencing was done on a sample of whole blood. The receptors here all came from an adult who was a healthcare worker with PCR-confirmed SARS-CoV-2 infection or an uninfected control (not recorded which).

This clonotype was seen repeatedly, ten times or more. CDR3: CASSLDRPTTDTQYF. CDR3 bases: TGTGCCAGCAGCCTGGACAGACCTACCACAGATACGCAGTATTTT. V usage is TRBV5-6 and J usage is TRBJ2-3, with TRBD1 as a possible D gene (6 bases). The CDR3 loop spans 15 amino acids. The germline CDR1 and CDR2 sequences are SGHDT and YYEEEE. With 4 bases removed from V and 2 bases from J, the gap between germline ends came to 14 bases.

This clonotype occurred a few times. The V gene is TRBV4-1, the J gene TRBJ2-3, with TRBD2 matching 14 bases. The germline V gene encodes CDR1 MGHRA and CDR2 YSYEKL. The V and J ends lost 4 bases and 4 bases, in that order; junction bases with no gene match: 10. This CDR3 region has 18 residues. The CDR3 nucleotides are TGCGCCAGCAGCCCCCCCCCAGGACTAGCGGGGGGCCCAGATACGCAGTATTTT. Translation: CASSPPPGLAGGPDTQYF.

The rearrangement uses TRBV29-1 and TRBJ2-7, with 7 bases identical to TRBD1. CDR1 and CDR2 (germline): SQVTM, ANQGSEA. Trimming removed 5 bases from V and 2 bases from J; junction bases left unmatched: 6. The CDR3 runs 13 residues. The CDR3: CSVFRTGAYEQYF. The CDR3 DNA follows: TGCAGCGTTTTCCGGACAGGAGCCTACGAGCAGTACTTC.

This clonotype was recorded at least ten times. The rearrangement joins TRBV11-2 to TRBJ2-1; D not resolved. V shed 1 base and J shed 3 bases, with 4 bases lying between them. This CDR3 is built from 13 residues. The germline V gene encodes CDR1 SGHAT and CDR2 FQNNGV. This CDR3 is CASSLGHYNEQFF. The CDR3 DNA reads TGTGCCAGCAGCTTAGGGCACTACAATGAGCAGTTCTTC.

This clonotype appeared many times. This rearrangement joins TRBV5-1 to TRBJ2-4, with TRBD2 matching over 11 bases. The CDR3 has 16 amino acids. Per germline, CDR1 SGHRS and CDR2 YFSETQ. Trimming took 3 bases from V and 0 from J; bases not matched to a gene: 2. The CDR3 spells CASSYSGRGAKNIQYF. The CDR3, as DNA: TGCGCCAGCAGCTATAGCGGGAGGGGAGCCAAAAACATTCAGTACTTC.

This clonotype showed up just a few times. The genes are TRBV7-9 and TRBJ2-1; D unclear. V lost 5 bases to trimming and J lost 0 bases, with 11 bases between them. This CDR3 comprises 15 residues. Germline CDR1 is SEHNR and CDR2 is FQNEAQ (reference sequence). The CDR3, as DNA: TGTGCCAGCAGCCGTACTGGTCGCTCCTACAATGAGCAGTTCTTC. It encodes CASSRTGRSYNEQFF.

The V and J genes are TRBV27 and TRBJ1-5; no reliable D call. Germline values: CDR1 MNHEY, CDR2 SMNVEV (reference sequence). V was shortened by 6 bases and J by 0 bases, with 12 bases between the two germline ends. The CDR3 loop spans 15 amino acids. The CDR3 is CASSRITDSNQPQHF. In DNA, the CDR3 is TGTGCCAGCAGCCGAATTACAGATAGCAATCAGCCCCAGCATTTT.

The chain carries TRBV6-2 or TRBV6-3 and TRBJ2-1; D possibly corresponds to TRBD2 (5 bases). Germline loops: CDR1 MNHEY, CDR2 SVGEGT. The CDR3 length is 12 residues. V lost 6 bases to trimming and J lost 4 bases, with 7 bases between them. As DNA, the CDR3 is TGTGCCAGCAGCGAGGGTTACAATGAGCAGTTCTTC. Translated: CASSEGYNEQFF.

Only a few counts were recorded for this clonotype. The chain has TRBV12-3 or TRBV12-4 and TRBJ2-5; D gene ambiguous. V lost 6 bases to trimming and J lost 4 bases, with 12 bases between them. This CDR3 contains 13 residues. The CDR3 loop reads CASRAEFRETQYF. The CDR3 nucleotides read TGTGCCAGCAGGGCGGAGTTCCGAGAGACCCAGTACTTC.

This clonotype was observed a few times. The chain uses TRBV6-5 and TRBJ2-7, with D unresolved. This CDR3 region has 13 residues. V lost 5 bases and J 3 bases, leaving 11 bases between the germline ends. Germline V gene lookup returns CDR1 MNHEY and CDR2 SVGAGI. As DNA, the CDR3 is TGTGCCAGCAGTCCCCGAACCTACTACGAGCAGTACTTC. Translated, it gives CASSPRTYYEQYF.

This clonotype was observed a handful of times. This rearrangement joins TRBV19 to TRBJ1-5; 8 nucleotides align to TRBD1. Germline CDR1 reads LNHDA; CDR2 reads SQIVND (reference sequence). The CDR3 spans 16 residues. V lost 5 bases, J lost 4 bases, and 10 bases stayed unmatched. CDR3 in amino acids: CASSPRPGTGNQPQHF. CDR3 DNA: TGTGCCAGTAGTCCCCGGCCCGGGACAGGTAATCAGCCCCAGCATTTT.

This clonotype showed up many times. This chain links TRBV5-4 with TRBJ2-6; no clear D gene. V was shortened by 2 bases and J by 2 bases, with 8 bases between the two germline ends. CDR1 SGHNT and CDR2 YYREEE come from the germline V gene (reference sequence). This CDR3 comprises 15 residues. The CDR3 spells CASSLLGTGANVLTF. The CDR3, as DNA: TGTGCCAGCAGCTTACTGGGGACTGGGGCCAACGTCCTGACTTTC.

Written as DNA, the CDR3 is TGCAGTGCTAGCGGGGGGGCCACTGAAGCTTTCTTT. Translated, it gives CSASGGATEAFF. The chain carries TRBV20-1 and TRBJ1-1, with TRBD1 as a possible D gene (6 bases). V lost 3 bases and J lost 4, with 9 bases in between. The length of the CDR3 is 12 residues. Germline CDR1 DFQATT, CDR2 SNEGSKA (reference sequence).

The V gene is TRBV3-1, the J gene TRBJ2-2, with 9 bases matching TRBD1. Trimming cost V 6 bases and J 4 bases; bases outside gene matches: 9. The CDR3 extends over 16 amino acids. Germline CDR1 reads LGHDT; CDR2 reads YNNKEL (reference sequence). This CDR3 reads CASREPGTGSTGELFF. As DNA, the CDR3 is TGTGCCAGCAGGGAACCCGGGACAGGGTCCACCGGGGAGCTGTTTTTT.

The chain joins TRBV27 to TRBJ1-2, with D tentatively TRBD1 (6 bases). Germline V lookup: CDR1 MNHEY, CDR2 SMNVEV (reference sequence). V was pared by 8 bases and J by 2 bases, with 24 bases between. CDR3 length: 17 amino acids. In DNA, the CDR3 is TGTGCCAGCTCAAGCTATTTACAGGGTGGAGGAAACTATGGCTACACCTTC. Amino acids: CASSSYLQGGGNYGYTF.

This clonotype appeared many times. This sequence joins TRBV5-4 and TRBJ2-5; 7 bases agree with TRBD2. CDR3 length: 13 amino acids. The germline V gene has CDR1 SGHNT and CDR2 YYREEE (reference sequence). V dropped 1 base and J dropped 6; count of bases not matched to a gene: 3. The CDR3 loop reads CASSLQGGQTQYF. DNA of the CDR3: TGTGCCAGCAGCTTGCAGGGAGGGCAGACCCAGTACTTC.

This clonotype was found many times. The CDR3 reads CASSPDPGSSYEQYF. The CDR3 nucleotides are TGTGCCAGCAGTCCGGACCCGGGCAGCTCCTACGAGCAGTACTTC. J is TRBJ2-7 and V is TRBV12-3 or TRBV12-4; D call uncertain. Trimming shortened V by 5 bases and J by 0 bases, and 14 bases separated the two germline ends. The CDR3 has 15 amino acids.

This chain links TRBV9 with TRBJ2-7; 7 nucleotides align to TRBD1. Germline V gene lookup returns CDR1 SGDLS and CDR2 YYNGEE. The CDR3 consists of 15 residues. The V and J ends lost 2 bases and 5 bases, in that order; junction bases with no gene match: 10. This CDR3 is CASSVGTAFLHEQYF. The DNA of the CDR3 is TGTGCCAGCAGCGTGGGGACAGCCTTTTTGCACGAGCAGTACTTC. Full variable domain (rest looked up from reference TRBV9 and TRBJ2-7): DSGVTQTPKHLITATGQRVTLRCSPRSGDLSVYWYQQSLDQGLQFLIQYYNGEERAKGNILERFSAQQFPDLHSELNLSSLELGDSALYFCASSVGTAFLHEQYFGPGTRLTVT.

In this sample, this clonotype turned up a few times. The chain employs TRBV29-1 and TRBJ2-5; D is perhaps TRBD1 or TRBD2 (6 bases each). The CDR3 length is 17 residues. Germline-derived CDR1 and CDR2 are SQVTM and ANQGSEA. Trimming pared 0 bases from V and 2 bases from J, leaving 19 bases between. The CDR3 nucleotides read TGCAGCGTTGAAGATATTACAAGGGGGGCGCCTCAAGAGACCCAGTACTTC. Translated: CSVEDITRGAPQETQYF.

This clonotype was counted a few times. The chain has TRBV11-2 and TRBJ2-3; perhaps TRBD1 as D (7 bases). CDR3 length equals 13 residues. Germline CDR1 reads SGHAT; CDR2 reads FQNNGV. V was cut by 8 bases and J by 0 bases, with 9 bases left in between. The CDR3 is CASQGGSTDTQYF. The CDR3 DNA is TGTGCCAGCCAGGGGGGTAGCACAGATACGCAGTATTTT.

J is TRBJ1-2 and V is TRBV3-1; weak D call: TRBD1 (5 bases). The CDR3 totals 14 residues. The V and J ends lost 1 base and 4 bases respectively, with 10 bases between them. In germline, CDR1 is LGHDT, CDR2 YNNKEL (reference sequence). CDR3: CASSQVKGVYGYTF. The CDR3 DNA sequence: TGTGCCAGCAGCCAAGTTAAAGGGGTCTATGGCTACACCTTC. Looking up the rest from reference TRBV3-1 and TRBJ1-2 gives the full variable domain: DTAVSQTPKYLVTQMGNDKSIKCEQNLGHDTMYWYKQDSKKFLKIMFSYNNKELIINETVPNRFSPKSPDKAHLNLHINSLELGDSAVYFCASSQVKGVYGYTFGSGTRLTVV.

The V gene is TRBV5-3, the J gene TRBJ2-1, with 8 bases aligning to TRBD2. TRBV5-3 is an ORF, and what it does is uncertain. Trimming at V came to 7 bases and at J to 9 bases, leaving 12 bases not matched to a gene. The CDR3 is 14 residues long. CDR3 loop: CARSTGGLMCEQFF. The CDR3 DNA is TGTGCCAGATCCACGGGAGGGCTAATGTGTGAGCAGTTCTTC.

This clonotype came up many times. A read error may produce the germline difference seen at one junction end. V usage is TRBV7-7 and J usage is TRBJ2-1; the match to TRBD1 covers 8 bases. This CDR3 comprises 15 residues. CDR1 is SSHAT and CDR2 is FNYEAQ in the germline V gene (reference sequence). Here the CDR3 DNA reads TGTGCTAGCAGCTTCGGACAGGGTAGCGGCAATGAGCAGTTCTTC. Translating gives CASSFGQGSGNEQFF.

This clonotype was detected many times. The gene calls are TRBV7-9 and TRBJ2-1; 8 bases map to TRBD2. With 3 bases clipped from V and 5 bases from J, the junction kept 6 bases outside the gene matches. The CDR3 covers 15 residues. The germline V gene encodes CDR1 SEHNR and CDR2 FQNEAQ (reference sequence). CDR3 region: CASSFGGGPHNEQFF. DNA of the CDR3: TGTGCCAGCAGCTTCGGGGGGGGTCCCCACAATGAGCAGTTCTTC.

The rearrangement links TRBV5-4 to TRBJ2-6, with D maybe TRBD2 (6 bases). The CDR3 runs to 16 residues. Trimming cost V 2 bases and J 2 bases, with 11 bases left between them. Germline V CDR1 and CDR2: SGHNT, YYREEE (reference sequence). The CDR3 bases are TGTGCCAGCAGCTTCGGAGGGACCGCTGGGGCCAACGTCCTGACTTTC. Its translation: CASSFGGTAGANVLTF.

This clonotype was recorded many times. The CDR3 is CASSPGGSRTNTEAFF. As DNA, the CDR3 is TGTGCCAGCAGCCCTGGGGGGTCCCGCACGAACACTGAAGCTTTCTTT. The genes are TRBV7-9 and TRBJ1-1; a weak D match, TRBD1 (5 bases). Germline CDR1 and CDR2: SEHNR and FQNEAQ (reference sequence). Trimming cost V 5 bases and J 1 base, with 17 bases left between them. The CDR3 has 16 residues. The variable domain in full, completed from reference TRBV7-9 and TRBJ1-1, reads DTGVSQNPRHKITKRGQNVTFRCDPISEHNRLYWYRQTLGQGPEFLTYFQNEAQLEKSRLLSDRFSAERPKGSFSTLEIQRTEQGDSAMYLCASSPGGSRTNTEAFFGQGTRLTVV.

The chain is built from TRBV28 and TRBJ1-1; 8 bases map to TRBD1. CDR1 and CDR2 from the germline V gene are MDHEN and SYDVKM. J lost 4 bases, V lost 3 bases, and 4 bases had no gene match. The CDR3 length is 14 residues. The CDR3 sequence is CASSFQGAITEAFF. The CDR3 DNA reads TGTGCCAGCAGTTTCCAGGGGGCGATCACTGAAGCTTTCTTT.

This clonotype was seen repeatedly, ten times or more. This chain links TRBV20-1 with TRBJ2-5; 12 nucleotides line up with TRBD2. The CDR3 sequence is 18 residues long. From germline, CDR1 is DFQATT and CDR2 SNEGSKA (reference sequence). V lost 4 bases to trimming and J lost 1 base; unmatched junction nucleotides: 13. CDR3 sequence: CSANNPRLAGVIQETQYF. CDR3 DNA sequence: TGCAGTGCTAACAACCCGCGACTAGCGGGGGTCATCCAAGAGACCCAGTACTTC.

The chain employs TRBV29-1 and TRBJ2-5, with D perhaps TRBD1 or TRBD2 (5 bases each). This CDR3 region has 12 residues. Trimming removed 4 bases at V and 2 bases at J, with 8 bases between. The germline V gene encodes CDR1 SQVTM and CDR2 ANQGSEA. CDR3 DNA: TGCAGCGTTGGGGGGATTCAAGAGACCCAGTACTTC. It is translated as CSVGGIQETQYF.

In its sample, this clonotype was seen many times. The CDR3 is CASSPNQETQYF. CDR3 in DNA: TGTGCCAGCAGCCCCAATCAAGAGACCCAGTACTTC. The genes are TRBV7-9 and TRBJ2-5; D remains ambiguous. The CDR3 has 12 amino acids. V lost 5 bases and J 2 bases, leaving 6 bases between the germline ends. Germline CDR1 SEHNR, CDR2 FQNEAQ (reference sequence).